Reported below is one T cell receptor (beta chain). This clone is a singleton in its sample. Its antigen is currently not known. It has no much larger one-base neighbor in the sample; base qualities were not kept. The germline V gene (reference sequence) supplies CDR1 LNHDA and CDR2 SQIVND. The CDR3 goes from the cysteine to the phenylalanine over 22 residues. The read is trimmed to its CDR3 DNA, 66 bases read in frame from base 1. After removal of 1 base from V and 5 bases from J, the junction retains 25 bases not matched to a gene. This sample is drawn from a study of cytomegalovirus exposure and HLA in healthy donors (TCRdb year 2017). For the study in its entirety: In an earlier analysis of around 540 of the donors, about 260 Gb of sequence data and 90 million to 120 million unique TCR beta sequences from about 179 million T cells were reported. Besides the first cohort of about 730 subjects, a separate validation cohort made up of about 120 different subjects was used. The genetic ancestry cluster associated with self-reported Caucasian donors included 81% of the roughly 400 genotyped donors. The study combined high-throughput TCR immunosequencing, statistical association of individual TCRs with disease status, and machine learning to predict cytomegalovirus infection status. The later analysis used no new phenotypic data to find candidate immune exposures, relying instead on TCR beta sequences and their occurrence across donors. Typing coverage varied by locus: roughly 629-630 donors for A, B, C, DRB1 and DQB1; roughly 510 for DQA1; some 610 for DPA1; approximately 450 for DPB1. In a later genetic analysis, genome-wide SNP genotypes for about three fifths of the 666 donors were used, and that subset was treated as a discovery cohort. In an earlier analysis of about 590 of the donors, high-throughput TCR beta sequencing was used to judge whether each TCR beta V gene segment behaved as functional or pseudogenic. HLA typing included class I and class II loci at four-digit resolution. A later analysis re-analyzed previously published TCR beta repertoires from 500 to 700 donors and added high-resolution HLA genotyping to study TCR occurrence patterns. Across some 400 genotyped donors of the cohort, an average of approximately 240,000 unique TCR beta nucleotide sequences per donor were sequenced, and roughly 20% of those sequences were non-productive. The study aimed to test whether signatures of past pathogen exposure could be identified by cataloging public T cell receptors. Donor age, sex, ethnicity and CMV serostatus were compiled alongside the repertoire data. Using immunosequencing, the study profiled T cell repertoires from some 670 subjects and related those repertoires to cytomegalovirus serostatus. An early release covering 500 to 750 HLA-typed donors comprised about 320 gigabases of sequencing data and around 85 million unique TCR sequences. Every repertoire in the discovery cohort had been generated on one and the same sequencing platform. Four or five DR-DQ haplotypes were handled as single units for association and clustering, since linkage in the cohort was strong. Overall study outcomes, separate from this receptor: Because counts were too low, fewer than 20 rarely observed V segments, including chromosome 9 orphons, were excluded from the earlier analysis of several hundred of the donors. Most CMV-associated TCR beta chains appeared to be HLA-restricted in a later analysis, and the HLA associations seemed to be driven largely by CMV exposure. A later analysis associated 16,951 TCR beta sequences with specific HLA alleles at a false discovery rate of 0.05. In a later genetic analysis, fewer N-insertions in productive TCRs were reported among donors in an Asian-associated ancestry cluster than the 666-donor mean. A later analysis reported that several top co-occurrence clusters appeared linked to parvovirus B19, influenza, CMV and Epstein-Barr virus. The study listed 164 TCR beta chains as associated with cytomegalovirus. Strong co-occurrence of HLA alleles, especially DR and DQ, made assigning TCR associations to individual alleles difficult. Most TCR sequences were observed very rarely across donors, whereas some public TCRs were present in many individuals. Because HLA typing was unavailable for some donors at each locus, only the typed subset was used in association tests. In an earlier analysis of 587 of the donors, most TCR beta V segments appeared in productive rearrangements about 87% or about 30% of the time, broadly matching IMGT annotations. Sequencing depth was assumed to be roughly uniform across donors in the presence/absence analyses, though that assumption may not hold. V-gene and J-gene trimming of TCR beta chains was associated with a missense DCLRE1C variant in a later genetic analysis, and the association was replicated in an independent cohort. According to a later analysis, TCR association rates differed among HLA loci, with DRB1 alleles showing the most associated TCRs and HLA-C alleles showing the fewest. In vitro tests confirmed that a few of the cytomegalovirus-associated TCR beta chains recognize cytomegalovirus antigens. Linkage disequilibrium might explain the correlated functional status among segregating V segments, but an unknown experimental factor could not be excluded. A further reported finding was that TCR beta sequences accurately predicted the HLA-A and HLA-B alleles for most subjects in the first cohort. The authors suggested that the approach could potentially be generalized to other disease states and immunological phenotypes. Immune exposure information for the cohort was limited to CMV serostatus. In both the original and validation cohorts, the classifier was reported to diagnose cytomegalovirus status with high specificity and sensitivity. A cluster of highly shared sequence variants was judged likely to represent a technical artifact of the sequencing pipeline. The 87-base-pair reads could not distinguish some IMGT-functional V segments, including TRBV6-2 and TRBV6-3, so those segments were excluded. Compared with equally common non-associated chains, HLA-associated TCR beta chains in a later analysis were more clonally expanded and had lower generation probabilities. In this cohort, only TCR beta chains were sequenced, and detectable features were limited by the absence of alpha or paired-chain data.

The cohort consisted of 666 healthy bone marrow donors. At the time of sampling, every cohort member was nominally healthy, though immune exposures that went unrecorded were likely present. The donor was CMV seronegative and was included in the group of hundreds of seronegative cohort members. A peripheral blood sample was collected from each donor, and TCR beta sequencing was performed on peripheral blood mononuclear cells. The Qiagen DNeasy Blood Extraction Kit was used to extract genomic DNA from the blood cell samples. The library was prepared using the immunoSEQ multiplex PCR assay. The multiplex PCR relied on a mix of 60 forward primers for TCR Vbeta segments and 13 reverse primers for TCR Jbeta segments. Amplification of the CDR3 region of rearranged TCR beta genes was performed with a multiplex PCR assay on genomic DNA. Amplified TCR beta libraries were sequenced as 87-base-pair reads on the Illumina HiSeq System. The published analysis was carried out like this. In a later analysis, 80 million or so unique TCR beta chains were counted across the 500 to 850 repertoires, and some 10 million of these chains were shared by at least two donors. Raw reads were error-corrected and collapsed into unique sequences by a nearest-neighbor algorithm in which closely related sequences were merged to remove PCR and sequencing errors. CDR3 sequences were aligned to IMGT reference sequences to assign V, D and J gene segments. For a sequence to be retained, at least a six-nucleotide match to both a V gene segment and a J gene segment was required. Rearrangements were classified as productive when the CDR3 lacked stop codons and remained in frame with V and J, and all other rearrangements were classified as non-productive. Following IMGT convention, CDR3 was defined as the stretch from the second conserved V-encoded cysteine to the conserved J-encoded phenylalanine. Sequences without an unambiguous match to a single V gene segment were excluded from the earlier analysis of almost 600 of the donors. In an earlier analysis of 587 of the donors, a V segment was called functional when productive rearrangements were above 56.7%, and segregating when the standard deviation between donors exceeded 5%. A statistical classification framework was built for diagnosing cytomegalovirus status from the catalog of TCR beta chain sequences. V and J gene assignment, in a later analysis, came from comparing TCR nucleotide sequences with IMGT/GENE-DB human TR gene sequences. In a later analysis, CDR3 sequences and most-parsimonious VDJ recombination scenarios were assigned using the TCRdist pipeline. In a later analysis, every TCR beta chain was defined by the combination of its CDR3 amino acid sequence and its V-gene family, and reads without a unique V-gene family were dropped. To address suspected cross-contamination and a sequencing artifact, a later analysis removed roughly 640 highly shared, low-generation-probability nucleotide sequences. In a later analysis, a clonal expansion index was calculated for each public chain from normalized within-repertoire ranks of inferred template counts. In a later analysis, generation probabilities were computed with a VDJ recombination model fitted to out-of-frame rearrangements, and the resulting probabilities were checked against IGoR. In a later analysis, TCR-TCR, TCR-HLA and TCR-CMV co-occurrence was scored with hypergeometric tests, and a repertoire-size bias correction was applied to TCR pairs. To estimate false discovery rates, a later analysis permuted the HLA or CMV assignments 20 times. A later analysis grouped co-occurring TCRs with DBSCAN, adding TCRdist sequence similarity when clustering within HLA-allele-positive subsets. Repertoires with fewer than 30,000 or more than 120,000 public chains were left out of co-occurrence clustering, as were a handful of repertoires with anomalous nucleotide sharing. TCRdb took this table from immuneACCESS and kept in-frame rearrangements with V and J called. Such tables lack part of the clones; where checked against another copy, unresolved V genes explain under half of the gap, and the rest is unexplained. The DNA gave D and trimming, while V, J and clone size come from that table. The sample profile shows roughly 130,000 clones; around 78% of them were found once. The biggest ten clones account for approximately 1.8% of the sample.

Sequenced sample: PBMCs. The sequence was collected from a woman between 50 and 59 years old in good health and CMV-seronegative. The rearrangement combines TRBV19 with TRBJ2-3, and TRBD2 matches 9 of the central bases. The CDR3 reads CASSIGGRPSGIPSRDGDTQYF. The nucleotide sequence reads TGTGCCAGTAGTATAGGGGGTCGTCCTAGCGGGATTCCTTCCCGTGATGGAGATACGCAGTATTTT.